The sequence of this TCR beta chain was determined in a study of T cell repertoires in cytomegalovirus infection. Study-level information: Well-studied HLA-B-restricted epitopes and recently identified HLA-C-restricted epitopes of CMV were both used in the study. Public TCR beta signatures were indicative of both CMV infection and a matching HLA type. Study-wide results and caveats: CMV-specific TCR beta clonotypes restricted by HLA-C were the ones dominating the ex vivo response.

Trimming removed 6 bases at V and 7 bases at J, with 6 bases between. Germline CDR1 is MDHEN and CDR2 is SYDVKM. The CDR3 covers 11 residues. With respect to this clonotype: Its antigen is currently unknown.

TCRdb reprocessed the reads via MiXCR and lists one record per CDR3 protein. Seen here are 700,000 to 950,000 distinct CDR3 sequences, 30% to 35% observed once, and the top ten hold around 12%. The sequence was obtained from a human donor in good health (CMV status not recorded). Some clones in this sample may be carry-over from other donors' samples. The gene calls are TRBV28 and TRBJ2-2; perhaps TRBD2 as D (6 bases). The input for sequencing was cultured CD8+ T cells from PBMCs, taken from culture after CMV antigen stimulation. The chain's CDR3 is CASRRGGELFF. The DNA for the CDR3 is TGTGCCAGCAGGCGGGGCGGGGAGCTGTTTTTT.